Below, 25 T cell receptor beta chains from the same sample are listed, as sequenced in a study of blood T cell repertoires in COVID-19. Produced via immunoSEQ multiplex PCR; TCRdb's table is partial and in-frame only. Of hundreds of thousands of clones detected, approximately 88% appear once; the ten largest clones hold 2.5% to 3%. The sequenced sample consisted of PBMCs or T cells enriched from blood (not recorded which). The source of these receptors is a woman aged 30 to 39 with acute COVID-19.

This clone was picked up a small number of times. This chain uses TRBV9 with TRBJ1-1; weak D call: TRBD1 (5 bases). V shed 3 bases and J shed 4 bases, with 13 bases lying between them. Germline-derived CDR1 and CDR2 are SGDLS and YYNGEE. The CDR3 has 14 residues. The CDR3 DNA follows: TGTGCCAGCAGCGGCCAAACAGGTTCCACTGAAGCTTTCTTT. This translates into CASSGQTGSTEAFF.

The chain carries TRBV18 and TRBJ1-6; 7 bases match TRBD1. Per germline, CDR1 KGHSH and CDR2 LQKENI. V was clipped by 3 bases and J by 2 bases; unmatched bases: 4. CDR3 length equals 16 residues. The CDR3 loop reads CASSPTQGAYNSPLHF. In DNA, the CDR3 is TGTGCCAGCTCACCCACTCAGGGGGCCTATAATTCACCCCTCCACTTT.

The chain recombines TRBV7-2 with TRBJ1-2; 7 nucleotides line up with TRBD1. V dropped 0 bases and J dropped 8; count of bases not matched to a gene: 6. The CDR3 runs to 14 residues. Germline values: CDR1 SGHTA, CDR2 FQGNSA. As DNA, the CDR3 is TGTGCCAGCAGCTTAGCGCGGCAGGGGGAGGGCTACACCTTC. It is translated as CASSLARQGEGYTF.

The gene calls are TRBV4-1 and TRBJ2-2; 10 bases match TRBD1. The trim removed 8 bases at V and 2 bases at J, leaving 5 bases unmatched. Germline V gene sequence: CDR1 MGHRA, CDR2 YSYEKL. This CDR3 comprises 15 residues. CDR3 nucleotides: TGCGCCAGCGGCGGGACAGGGGCTAACACCGGGGAGCTGTTTTTT. As protein: CASGGTGANTGELFF.

The chain combines TRBV19 with TRBJ1-2; D is unresolved. This CDR3 is 12 amino acids long. Germline assignment: CDR1 LNHDA and CDR2 SQIVND (reference sequence). V was pared by 3 bases and J by 4 bases, with 6 bases between. The CDR3 DNA reads as TGTGCCAGTAGTATGATCGGCTATGGCTACACCTTC. This encodes CASSMIGYGYTF.

A single count supports this clone. V is TRBV19 and J is TRBJ2-4; TRBD1 is a possible D gene (6 bases). Germline CDR1 is LNHDA and CDR2 is SQIVND (reference sequence). The ends were cut back, 5 bases at V and 4 bases at J, with 12 bases in the middle. CDR3 length: 14 amino acids. The CDR3 reads CASSPRQAKNIQYF. CDR3 in DNA: TGTGCCAGTAGTCCCCGACAGGCTAAAAACATTCAGTACTTC.

The CDR3, as DNA: TGTGCCAGCTCACCCGGGACTAGCGGAATCTACGAGCAGTACTTC. It encodes CASSPGTSGIYEQYF. The rearrangement uses TRBV18 and TRBJ2-7, with 11 bases aligning to TRBD2. V lost 3 bases to trimming and J lost 3 bases; unmatched junction nucleotides: 4. This CDR3 has 15 amino acids. CDR1 KGHSH and CDR2 LQKENI come from the germline V gene. Combining the CDR3 with reference TRBV18 and TRBJ2-7 gives the whole variable domain NAGVMQNPRHLVRRRGQEARLRCSPMKGHSHVYWYRQLPEEGLKFMVYLQKENIIDESGMPKERFSAEFPKEGPSILRIQQVVRGDSAAYFCASSPGTSGIYEQYFGPGTRLTVT.

This clone appeared once. This sequence joins TRBV27 and TRBJ1-1, with D possibly matching TRBD1 (6 bases). The CDR3 runs 15 residues. Germline V gene data show CDR1 as MNHEY and CDR2 as SMNVEV (reference sequence). The V end was cut by 6 bases, the J end by 1 base, with 15 bases between. The CDR3 nucleotides read TGTGCCAGCAGCGAGCAGGGGCCCGAGAACACTGAAGCTTTCTTT. It is translated as CASSEQGPENTEAFF.

The chain links TRBV7-2 to TRBJ1-1; 7 nucleotides line up with TRBD1. The V gene's germline CDR1 is SGHTA and CDR2 FQGNSA. The CDR3 loop spans 15 amino acids. V shed 3 bases and J 1 base; nucleotides not matched to a gene: 5. CDR3 DNA: TGTGCCAGCAGCTTTACCGGGACAGCGAACACTGAAGCTTTCTTT. Translation gives CASSFTGTANTEAFF. Variable domain in full (rest from reference TRBV7-2 and TRBJ1-1): GAGVSQSPSNKVTEKGKDVELRCDPISGHTALYWYRQSLGQGLEFLIYFQGNSAPDKSGLPSDRFSAERTGGSVSTLTIQRTQQEDSAVYLCASSFTGTANTEAFFGQGTRLTVV.

The V and J genes are TRBV2 and TRBJ2-3; 9 bases line up with TRBD2. J lost 3 bases, V lost 6 bases, and 10 bases had no gene match. Germline-derived CDR1 and CDR2 are SNHLY and FYNNEI. This CDR3 has 16 residues. CDR3 DNA: TGTGCCAGCAGACTTGGGCGGGGGGGACTAACAGATACGCAGTATTTT. This codes for CASRLGRGGLTDTQYF.

The genes are TRBV14 and TRBJ1-1; 7 positions match TRBD1. With V trimmed by 7 bases and J by 3 bases, 11 bases remained unmatched. Per the germline V gene, CDR1 is SGHDN and CDR2 is FVKESK. The CDR3 loop spans 15 amino acids. CDR3 residues: CASNPHRGEDTEAFF. The CDR3 region has the DNA TGTGCCAGCAACCCACACAGGGGTGAGGACACTGAAGCTTTCTTT.

The rearrangement joins TRBV11-3 to TRBJ2-2; a possible D gene is TRBD1 (6 bases). In germline, CDR1 is SGHNT, CDR2 YENEEA. The V end lost 1 base, the J end lost 13 bases, and 10 bases lay between the germline ends. The CDR3 contains 12 residues. The CDR3 protein is CASSLGTGRLFF. The CDR3 nucleotides read TGTGCCAGCAGCTTAGGTACAGGGAGGCTGTTTTTT.

The chain uses TRBV7-8 and TRBJ1-3; 8 nucleotides agree with TRBD1. Germline V gene lookup returns CDR1 SGHVS and CDR2 FQNEAQ. The V and J ends lost 5 bases and 0 bases, in that order; junction bases with no gene match: 6. The CDR3 runs 16 residues. CDR3 loop: CASSRTGSSSGNTIYF. CDR3 in DNA: TGTGCCAGCAGCCGGACAGGGTCGAGCTCTGGAAACACCATATATTTT. Full variable domain (missing parts from reference TRBV7-8 and TRBJ1-3): GAGVSQSPRYKVAKRGQDVALRCDPISGHVSLFWYQQALGQGPEFLTYFQNEAQLDKSGLPSDRFFAERPEGSVSTLKIQRTQQEDSAVYLCASSRTGSSSGNTIYFGEGSWLTVV.

This chain connects TRBV6-5 to TRBJ2-7; 7 bases align to TRBD2. The germline V gene encodes CDR1 MNHEY and CDR2 SVGAGI. The length of the CDR3 is 12 residues. V dropped 8 bases and J dropped 5; count of bases not matched to a gene: 6. DNA of the CDR3: TGTGCCAGCTCGCGGGGGTCGGACGAGCAGTACTTC. Encoded protein: CASSRGSDEQYF.

This sequence joins TRBV11-2 and TRBJ1-5, with D possibly TRBD1 on 6 matching bases. From germline, CDR1 is SGHAT and CDR2 FQNNGV. The CDR3 is made up of 13 amino acids. Trimming removed 0 bases from V and 8 bases from J, with 8 bases in between. The CDR3 region is CASSLERDKPQHF. The CDR3 coding sequence is TGTGCCAGCAGCTTAGAAAGGGACAAGCCCCAGCATTTT.

The rearrangement uses TRBV13 and TRBJ2-1, with D perhaps matching TRBD1 (6 bases). Germline CDR1 PRHDT, CDR2 FYEKMQ (reference sequence). V was pared by 1 base and J by 2 bases, with 9 bases between. The CDR3 sequence is 15 residues long. For the CDR3, the DNA is TGTGCCAGCAGCTTAGAAGGGGGTGCCTACAATGAGCAGTTCTTC. This codes for CASSLEGGAYNEQFF. The full variable domain, rest sourced from reference TRBV13 and TRBJ2-1, is AAGVIQSPRHLIKEKRETATLKCYPIPRHDTVYWYQQGPGQDPQFLISFYEKMQSDKGSIPDRFSAQQFSDYHSELNMSSLELGDSALYFCASSLEGGAYNEQFFGPGTRLTVL.

This chain joins TRBV5-6 and TRBJ2-3; a possible D gene is TRBD1 (6 bases). The CDR3 extends over 14 amino acids. Germline V gene lookup returns CDR1 SGHDT and CDR2 YYEEEE. V shed 3 bases and J shed 2 bases, with 10 bases lying between them. For the CDR3, the DNA is TGTGCCAGCAGCTCTACAGGGATCACAGATACGCAGTATTTT. Translation: CASSSTGITDTQYF.

CDR3 sequence: CASSHTGALNTEAFF. In DNA form, the CDR3 reads TGTGCCAGCAGCCATACAGGGGCTCTGAACACTGAAGCTTTCTTT. The chain uses TRBV4-2 and TRBJ1-1, with TRBD1 matching 7 bases. V was clipped by 3 bases and J by 0 bases; unmatched bases: 4. Looked up from germline, CDR1 is LGHNA and CDR2 is YNFKEQ. The CDR3 is 15 amino acids.

This clone was seen once. The rearrangement links TRBV7-6 to TRBJ1-6, with 10 nucleotides matching TRBD1. Germline assignment: CDR1 SGHVS and CDR2 FNYEAQ. Losses at the gene ends were 0 bases for V and 8 bases for J; bases not matched to a gene: 10. The CDR3 length is 18 residues. DNA of the CDR3: TGTGCCAGCAGCTTAGCAGGTGTTCGACAGGGGGCCGATTCACCCCTCCACTTT. Its translation is CASSLAGVRQGADSPLHF.

The V call is TRBV4-3, the J call TRBJ1-1; TRBD1 matches at 8 bases. V lost 4 bases and J lost 5; bases outside the gene matches: 6. Germline lookup yields CDR1 LGHNA and CDR2 YSLEER. The CDR3 has 14 residues. Written as DNA, the CDR3 is TGCGCCAGCAGCCTTCAGGGGGCTTGGACTGAAGCTTTCTTT. It specifies CASSLQGAWTEAFF.

This chain joins TRBV6-5 and TRBJ1-1; D is ambiguous. The CDR3 runs 13 residues. The V gene lost 1 base and the J gene lost 4 bases, with 7 bases spanning the gap. The germline V gene has CDR1 MNHEY and CDR2 SVGAGI. For the CDR3, the DNA is TGTGCCAGCAGTTACTTCGGGAGCACTGAAGCTTTCTTT. Translating gives CASSYFGSTEAFF.

The chain joins TRBV12-3 or TRBV12-4 to TRBJ2-7; D ambiguous. V was cut by 1 base and J by 2 bases, with 6 bases left in between. This CDR3 has 13 amino acids. CDR3 sequence: CASSLGETYEQYF. For the CDR3, the DNA is TGTGCCAGCAGTTTAGGAGAGACCTACGAGCAGTACTTC.

The chain is built from TRBV27 and TRBJ2-2; D is undetermined. This CDR3 comprises 14 residues. Trimming took 3 bases from V and 2 from J, leaving 7 bases between them. Germline loops: CDR1 MNHEY, CDR2 SMNVEV (reference sequence). This CDR3 reads CASSFRRNTGELFF. CDR3 DNA sequence: TGTGCCAGCAGTTTCCGCAGAAACACCGGGGAGCTGTTTTTT.

The CDR3 protein is CASSLRGEQYF. The CDR3 DNA follows: TGTGCCAGCAGCCTCCGCGGGGAGCAGTACTTC. The chain couples TRBV7-8 to TRBJ2-7; maybe TRBD2 (5 bases). CDR1 SGHVS and CDR2 FQNEAQ come from the germline V gene. Between the trimmed V and J ends, which lost 5 bases and 7 bases, there was a span of 9 bases. The CDR3 is made up of 11 amino acids.

The J gene is TRBJ2-2, the V gene TRBV5-1; no firm D call. The CDR3 covers 15 residues. Germline V gene data show CDR1 as SGHRS and CDR2 as YFSETQ. The V gene lost 0 bases and the J gene lost 1 base, with 7 bases spanning the gap. Here the CDR3 DNA reads TGCGCCAGCAGCTTGGAGATAGAGAACACCGGGGAGCTGTTTTTT. This codes for CASSLEIENTGELFF.